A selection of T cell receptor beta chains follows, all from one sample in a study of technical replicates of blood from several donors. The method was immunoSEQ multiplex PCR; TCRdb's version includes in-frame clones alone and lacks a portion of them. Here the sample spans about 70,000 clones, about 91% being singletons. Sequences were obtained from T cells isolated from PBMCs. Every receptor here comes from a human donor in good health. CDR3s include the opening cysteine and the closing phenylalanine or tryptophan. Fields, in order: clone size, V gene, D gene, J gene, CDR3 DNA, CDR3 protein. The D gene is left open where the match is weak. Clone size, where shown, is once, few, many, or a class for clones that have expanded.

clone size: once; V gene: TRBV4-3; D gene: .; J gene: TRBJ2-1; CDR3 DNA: TGCGCCAGCAGCCAAGGACTGGGGCAGGTTGAGCAGTTCTTC; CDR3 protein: CASSQGLGQVEQFF
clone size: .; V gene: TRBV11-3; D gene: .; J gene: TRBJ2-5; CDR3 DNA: TGTGCCAGCAGCGGAGGAGGTAGCGGTGAAGAGACCCAGTACTTC; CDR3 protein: CASSGGGSGEETQYF
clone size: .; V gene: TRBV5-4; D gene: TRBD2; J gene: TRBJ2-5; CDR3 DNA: TGTGCCAGCAGCGCCGGACTAGCGGGAACCCAAGAGACCCAGTACTTC; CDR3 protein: CASSAGLAGTQETQYF
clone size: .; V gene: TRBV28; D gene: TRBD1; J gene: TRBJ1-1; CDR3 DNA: TGTGCCAGCAGGGACAGGACGGCTTTCTTT; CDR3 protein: CASRDRTAFF
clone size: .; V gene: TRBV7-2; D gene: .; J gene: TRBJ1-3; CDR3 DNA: TGTGCCAGCAGCTTAGGACAGCTAAACACCATATATTTT; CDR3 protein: CASSLGQLNTIYF
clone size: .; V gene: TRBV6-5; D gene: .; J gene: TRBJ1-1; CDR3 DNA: TGTGCCAGCAGTGCACCTCAGGGGCGAGCTTTCTTT; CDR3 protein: CASSAPQGRAFF
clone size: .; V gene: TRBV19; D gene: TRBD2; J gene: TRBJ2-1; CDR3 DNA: TGTGCCACCGGCGGGCTAGCGGCTTACAATGAGCAGTTCTTC; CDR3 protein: CATGGLAAYNEQFF
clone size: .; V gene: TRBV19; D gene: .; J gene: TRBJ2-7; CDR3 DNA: TGTGCCAGTAGTATCTGGGGCGGGAAGTCCTACGAGCAGTACTTC; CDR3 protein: CASSIWGGKSYEQYF
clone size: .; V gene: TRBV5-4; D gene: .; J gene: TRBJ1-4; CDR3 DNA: TGTGCCAGCAGTTTGTACAGGGATGATGAAAAACTGTTTTTT; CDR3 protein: CASSLYRDDEKLFF
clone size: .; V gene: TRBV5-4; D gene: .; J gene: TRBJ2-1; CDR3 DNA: TGTGCCAGCAGCTCAGGGGCGCGGGAGATCTACAATGAGCAGTTCTTC; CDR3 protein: CASSSGAREIYNEQFF
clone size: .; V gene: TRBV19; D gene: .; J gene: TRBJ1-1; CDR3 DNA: TGTGCCAGTAGTATTGGGCCCAGGGACACTGAAGCTTTCTTT; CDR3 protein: CASSIGPRDTEAFF
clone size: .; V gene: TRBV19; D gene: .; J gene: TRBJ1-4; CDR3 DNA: TGTGCCAGTAGTAAGACAGGTCTAAAGGTCGAAAAACTGTTTTTT; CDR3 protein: CASSKTGLKVEKLFF
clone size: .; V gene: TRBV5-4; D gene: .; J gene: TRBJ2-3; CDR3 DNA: TGTGCCAGCAGCTTAGGAATAGTAGCGGGACAGACGCAGTATTTT; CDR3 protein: CASSLGIVAGQTQYF
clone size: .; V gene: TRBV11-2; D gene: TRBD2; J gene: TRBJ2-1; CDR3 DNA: TGTGCCAGCAGCTTAGTTCTCGCGGGAGCCTACAATGAGCAGTTCTTC; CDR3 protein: CASSLVLAGAYNEQFF
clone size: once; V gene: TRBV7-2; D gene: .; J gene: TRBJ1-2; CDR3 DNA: TGTGCCAGCAGCAAGGACGGGGAGGGCTACACCTTC; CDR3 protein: CASSKDGEGYTF
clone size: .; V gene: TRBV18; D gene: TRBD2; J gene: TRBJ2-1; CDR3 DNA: TGTGCCAGCGCCTCTAGCGGGATCTACAATGAGCAGTTCTTC; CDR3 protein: CASASSGIYNEQFF
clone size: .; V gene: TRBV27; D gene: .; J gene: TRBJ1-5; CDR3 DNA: TGTGCCAGCAGTTTCAGGGCCGGGCAGCCCCAGCATTTT; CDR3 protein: CASSFRAGQPQHF
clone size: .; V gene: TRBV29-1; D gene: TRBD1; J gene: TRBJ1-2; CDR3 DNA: TGCAGCGCTGGGGGACAGGGTGACGGCTACACCTTC; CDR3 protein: CSAGGQGDGYTF
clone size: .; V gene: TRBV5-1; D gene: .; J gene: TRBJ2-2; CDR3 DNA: TGCGCCAGCAGCGAGGGCCTGAACACCGGGGAGCTGTTTTTT; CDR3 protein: CASSEGLNTGELFF
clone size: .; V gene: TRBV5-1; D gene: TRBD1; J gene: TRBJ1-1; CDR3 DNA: TGCGCCAGCAGCACCCAGGGGGGTGGAATGAACACTGAAGCTTTCTTT; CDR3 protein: CASSTQGGGMNTEAFF
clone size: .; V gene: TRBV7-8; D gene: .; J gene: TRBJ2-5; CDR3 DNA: TGTGCCAGCAGCGAACAACAGGAGTTAACAGAGACCCAGTACTTC; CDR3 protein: CASSEQQELTETQYF
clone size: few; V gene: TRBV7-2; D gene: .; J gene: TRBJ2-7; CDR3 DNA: TGTGCCAGCAGCCTAAGTTCAGGGAACGAGCAGTACTTC; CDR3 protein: CASSLSSGNEQYF
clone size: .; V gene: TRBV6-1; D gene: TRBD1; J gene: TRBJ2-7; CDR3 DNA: TGTGCCAGCACTATGACAGGGGGCCCCTACGAGCAGTACTTC; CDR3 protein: CASTMTGGPYEQYF
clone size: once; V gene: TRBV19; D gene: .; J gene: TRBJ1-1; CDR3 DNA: TGTGCCAGTAGTACAGGGGAGAACACTGAAGCTTTCTTT; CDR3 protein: CASSTGENTEAFF
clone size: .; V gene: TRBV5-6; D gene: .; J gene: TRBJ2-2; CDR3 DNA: TGTGCCAGCAGCTTTTGGGCCGGAGGGGCGCGCAGCACCGGGGAGCTGTTTTTT; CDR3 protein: CASSFWAGGARSTGELFF
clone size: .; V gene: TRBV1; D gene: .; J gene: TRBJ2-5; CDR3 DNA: TGCACCAGCAGCCAAGGGCGGGAGGGCCAAGAGACCCAGTACTTC; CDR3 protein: CTSSQGREGQETQYF
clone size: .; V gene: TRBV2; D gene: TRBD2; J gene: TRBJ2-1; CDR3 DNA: TGTGCCAGCAGTGAAGCATTTTCCCTAGCGGAATACAATGAGCAGTTCTTC; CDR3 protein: CASSEAFSLAEYNEQFF
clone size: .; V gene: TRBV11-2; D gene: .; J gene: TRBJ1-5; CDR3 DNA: TGTGCCAGCAGTCCCCTGGACAAAGGTAATCAGCCCCAGCATTTT; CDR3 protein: CASSPLDKGNQPQHF
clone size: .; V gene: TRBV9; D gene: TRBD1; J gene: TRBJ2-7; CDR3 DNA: TGTGCCAGCAGCGCGCGGACAGGGGGGTCCTACGAGCAGTACTTC; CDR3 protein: CASSARTGGSYEQYF
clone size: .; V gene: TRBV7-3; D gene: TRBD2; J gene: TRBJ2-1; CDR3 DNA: TGTGCCAGCAGCCCGCTGCAAAAGACTAGCTGGCATGAGCAGTTCTTC; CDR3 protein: CASSPLQKTSWHEQFF